A selection of T cell receptor beta chains follows, all from one sample in a study of T-cell reconstitution after alpha-beta-depleted transplantation in children. TCRdb redid the calling of the PCR reads with MiXCR, one entry per CDR3 protein. The sample has around 400,000 distinct CDR3 sequences; 11% are singletons. The sequenced sample was PBMCs from the stem cell graft donor, obtained from the stem cell graft. The receptors shown here come from a human donor who donated a stem cell graft to a child with acute myeloid leukemia. Each CDR3 is given with its conserved first and last residue. D genes are given only for firm matches. Rows give clone size only sometimes, using once, few, many, or a class for an expanded clone.

V gene: TRBV29-1; D gene: TRBD2; J gene: TRBJ2-3; clone size: NA; CDR3 protein: CSVETGGGTDTQYF; CDR3 DNA: TGCAGCGTTGAAACGGGGGGGGGGACAGATACGCAGTATTTT
V gene: TRBV30; D gene: NA; J gene: TRBJ2-1; clone size: many; CDR3 protein: CAWSPGGGLNEQFF; CDR3 DNA: TGTGCCTGGAGTCCCGGGGGAGGACTGAATGAGCAGTTCTTC
V gene: TRBV7-8; D gene: NA; J gene: TRBJ2-1; clone size: many; CDR3 protein: CASSLVAGTYNEQFF; CDR3 DNA: TGTGCCAGCAGCTTAGTGGCTGGGACATACAATGAGCAGTTCTTC
V gene: TRBV29-1; D gene: TRBD2; J gene: TRBJ2-5; clone size: few; CDR3 protein: CSVLGGASGGPDQETQYF; CDR3 DNA: TGCAGCGTCCTCGGCGGGGCTAGCGGGGGCCCTGACCAAGAGACCCAGTACTTC
V gene: TRBV5-1; D gene: TRBD1; J gene: TRBJ2-3; clone size: many; CDR3 protein: CASSSNRGNTDTQYF; CDR3 DNA: TGCGCCAGCAGTTCTAACAGGGGGAACACAGATACGCAGTATTTT
V gene: TRBV5-5; D gene: TRBD2; J gene: TRBJ2-7; clone size: NA; CDR3 protein: CASSLYLAGGHEQYF; CDR3 DNA: TGTGCCAGCAGCTTGTATCTAGCGGGGGGCCACGAGCAGTACTTC
V gene: TRBV11-2; D gene: NA; J gene: TRBJ1-5; clone size: NA; CDR3 protein: CASSFDLSNQPQHF; CDR3 DNA: TGTGCCAGCAGCTTCGACCTTAGCAATCAGCCCCAGCATTTT
V gene: TRBV5-4; D gene: TRBD1; J gene: TRBJ2-2; clone size: NA; CDR3 protein: CASSPQGASAGELFF; CDR3 DNA: TGTGCCAGCAGCCCACAGGGGGCATCGGCCGGGGAGCTGTTTTTT
V gene: TRBV20-1; D gene: TRBD2; J gene: TRBJ2-7; clone size: NA; CDR3 protein: CSARATSGIEQYF; CDR3 DNA: TGCAGTGCTAGAGCGACTAGCGGGATTGAGCAGTACTTC
V gene: TRBV28; D gene: TRBD1; J gene: TRBJ2-2; clone size: few; CDR3 protein: CASSSTGQNANTGELFF; CDR3 DNA: TGTGCCAGCAGTTCGACGGGACAGAACGCGAACACCGGGGAGCTGTTTTTT
V gene: TRBV24-1; D gene: TRBD1; J gene: TRBJ2-3; clone size: NA; CDR3 protein: CATSDRRDRAPDTQYF; CDR3 DNA: TGTGCCACCAGTGACCGCCGGGACAGGGCGCCAGATACGCAGTATTTT
V gene: TRBV12-3/TRBV12-4; D gene: NA; J gene: TRBJ2-2; clone size: many; CDR3 protein: CASTVTLTTGELFF; CDR3 DNA: TGTGCCAGCACCGTTACCCTTACTACCGGGGAGCTGTTTTTT
V gene: TRBV6-5; D gene: NA; J gene: TRBJ2-1; clone size: NA; CDR3 protein: CASSYSPANYNEQFF; CDR3 DNA: TGTGCCAGCAGTTACTCCCCGGCTAACTACAATGAGCAGTTCTTC
V gene: TRBV6-5; D gene: TRBD1; J gene: TRBJ1-6; clone size: few; CDR3 protein: CASRGTGSLSDSPLHF; CDR3 DNA: TGTGCCAGCAGAGGGACAGGGAGCCTATCGGATTCACCCCTCCACTTT
V gene: TRBV7-9; D gene: TRBD2; J gene: TRBJ2-5; clone size: NA; CDR3 protein: CASSAKTSGGQETQYF; CDR3 DNA: TGTGCCAGCAGCGCGAAGACTAGCGGGGGCCAAGAGACCCAGTACTTC
V gene: TRBV6-2/TRBV6-3; D gene: NA; J gene: TRBJ1-2; clone size: few; CDR3 protein: CASSYDWDYTF; CDR3 DNA: TGTGCCAGCAGTTACGACTGGGACTACACCTTC
V gene: TRBV6-2/TRBV6-3; D gene: NA; J gene: TRBJ1-1; clone size: NA; CDR3 protein: CASIRGSDRLGNTEAFF; CDR3 DNA: TGTGCCAGCATCCGGGGTTCGGACAGACTGGGGAACACTGAAGCTTTCTTT
V gene: TRBV6-5; D gene: NA; J gene: TRBJ2-2; clone size: NA; CDR3 protein: CASSYSSQYRSGELFF; CDR3 DNA: TGTGCCAGCAGTTACTCGTCCCAATATCGGTCCGGGGAGCTGTTTTTT
V gene: TRBV10-3; D gene: NA; J gene: TRBJ2-5; clone size: NA; CDR3 protein: CAISLPGSETQYF; CDR3 DNA: TGTGCCATCAGCTTGCCCGGGTCAGAGACCCAGTACTTC
V gene: TRBV27; D gene: NA; J gene: TRBJ2-1; clone size: few; CDR3 protein: CASRREVGSSFGNEQFF; CDR3 DNA: TGTGCCAGCAGGAGAGAGGTCGGGTCCTCATTCGGGAATGAGCAGTTCTTC
V gene: TRBV9; D gene: TRBD1; J gene: TRBJ1-2; clone size: many; CDR3 protein: CASGRTGGTGYTF; CDR3 DNA: TGTGCCAGCGGCCGGACAGGCGGTACCGGCTACACCTTC
V gene: TRBV10-3; D gene: NA; J gene: TRBJ2-5; clone size: few; CDR3 protein: CAISSGEGFGQETQYF; CDR3 DNA: TGTGCCATCAGTAGCGGAGAGGGTTTCGGCCAAGAGACCCAGTACTTC
V gene: TRBV18; D gene: NA; J gene: TRBJ1-2; clone size: NA; CDR3 protein: CASSPLSGSTGYTF; CDR3 DNA: TGTGCCAGCTCACCACTATCAGGGTCGACGGGCTACACCTTC
V gene: TRBV9; D gene: TRBD1; J gene: TRBJ1-2; clone size: few; CDR3 protein: CASSEGAGNANYGYTF; CDR3 DNA: TGTGCCAGCAGCGAGGGGGCCGGGAACGCTAACTATGGCTACACCTTC
V gene: TRBV12-5; D gene: NA; J gene: TRBJ1-3; clone size: NA; CDR3 protein: CASGLWGNGRNTIYF; CDR3 DNA: TGTGCTAGTGGTTTGTGGGGCAATGGAAGAAACACCATATATTTT
V gene: TRBV12-3/TRBV12-4; D gene: NA; J gene: TRBJ2-3; clone size: many; CDR3 protein: CASSLGTVLGDTDTQYF; CDR3 DNA: TGTGCCAGCAGTCTAGGGACGGTCCTAGGGGACACAGATACGCAGTATTTT
V gene: TRBV12-3/TRBV12-4; D gene: NA; J gene: TRBJ1-1; clone size: once; CDR3 protein: CASSTRDGLTEAFF; CDR3 DNA: TGTGCCAGCAGCACAAGGGACGGACTCACTGAAGCTTTCTTT
V gene: TRBV15; D gene: NA; J gene: TRBJ2-5; clone size: few; CDR3 protein: CATSRQGPETQYF; CDR3 DNA: TGTGCCACCAGCAGACAAGGGCCAGAGACCCAGTACTTC
V gene: TRBV20-1; D gene: TRBD1; J gene: TRBJ1-2; clone size: few; CDR3 protein: CSASGKGGNYGYTF; CDR3 DNA: TGCAGTGCTAGTGGAAAAGGGGGCAACTATGGCTACACCTTC
V gene: TRBV12-3/TRBV12-4; D gene: NA; J gene: TRBJ2-1; clone size: few; CDR3 protein: CASGLKHNEQFF; CDR3 DNA: TGTGCCAGCGGTCTAAAGCACAATGAGCAGTTCTTC
V gene: TRBV6-1; D gene: NA; J gene: TRBJ1-4; clone size: many; CDR3 protein: CASSEGRYGGINEKLFF; CDR3 DNA: TGTGCCAGCAGTGAAGGCCGATACGGGGGTATTAATGAAAAACTGTTTTTT
V gene: TRBV7-2; D gene: TRBD1; J gene: TRBJ1-4; clone size: few; CDR3 protein: CASSLGGQDHEKLFF; CDR3 DNA: TGTGCCAGCAGCTTAGGGGGACAGGATCATGAAAAACTGTTTTTT
V gene: TRBV27; D gene: NA; J gene: TRBJ1-6; clone size: few; CDR3 protein: CASGAGDKGSLHF; CDR3 DNA: TGTGCCAGCGGGGCCGGGGATAAGGGAAGCCTCCACTTT
V gene: TRBV12-3/TRBV12-4; D gene: NA; J gene: TRBJ1-6; clone size: few; CDR3 protein: CASSQGSSYNSPLHF; CDR3 DNA: TGTGCCAGCAGTCAAGGGAGCTCCTATAATTCACCCCTCCACTTT
V gene: TRBV7-8; D gene: NA; J gene: TRBJ1-5; clone size: many; CDR3 protein: CASSLGAGNQPQHF; CDR3 DNA: TGTGCCAGCAGCTTAGGGGCTGGCAATCAGCCCCAGCATTTT
V gene: TRBV5-1; D gene: TRBD2; J gene: TRBJ2-7; clone size: NA; CDR3 protein: CASSRTSASYEQYF; CDR3 DNA: TGCGCCAGCAGCAGGACTAGCGCTTCCTACGAGCAGTACTTC
V gene: TRBV20-1; D gene: NA; J gene: TRBJ1-3; clone size: NA; CDR3 protein: CSGRDSGNTIYF; CDR3 DNA: TGCAGTGGCCGGGACTCTGGAAACACCATATATTTT
V gene: TRBV11-2; D gene: NA; J gene: TRBJ2-3; clone size: many; CDR3 protein: CASSFFGASTDTQYF; CDR3 DNA: TGTGCCAGCAGCTTTTTTGGGGCCTCCACAGATACGCAGTATTTT
V gene: TRBV7-3; D gene: NA; J gene: TRBJ2-1; clone size: NA; CDR3 protein: CASSLNPGLVRGEQFF; CDR3 DNA: TGTGCCAGCAGCTTAAACCCGGGACTAGTCAGGGGGGAGCAGTTCTTC
V gene: TRBV12-3/TRBV12-4; D gene: NA; J gene: TRBJ2-3; clone size: NA; CDR3 protein: CASRRASTDTQYF; CDR3 DNA: TGTGCCAGCAGGAGGGCTAGCACAGATACGCAGTATTTT
V gene: TRBV20-1; D gene: TRBD1; J gene: TRBJ2-5; clone size: NA; CDR3 protein: CSARQGQETQYF; CDR3 DNA: TGCAGTGCGAGACAGGGCCAAGAGACCCAGTACTTC
V gene: TRBV5-1; D gene: NA; J gene: TRBJ1-6; clone size: few; CDR3 protein: CASSTGTTGPLHF; CDR3 DNA: TGCGCCAGCAGCACAGGGACGACGGGACCCCTCCACTTT
V gene: TRBV5-1; D gene: TRBD1; J gene: TRBJ2-3; clone size: few; CDR3 protein: CASSLVGGQGASTDTQYF; CDR3 DNA: TGCGCCAGCAGCTTGGTAGGCGGACAGGGGGCAAGCACAGATACGCAGTATTTT
V gene: TRBV5-6; D gene: NA; J gene: TRBJ1-2; clone size: few; CDR3 protein: CASSLTEPLREGYTF; CDR3 DNA: TGTGCCAGCAGCCTGACAGAGCCGCTAAGGGAAGGCTACACCTTC
V gene: TRBV12-3/TRBV12-4; D gene: NA; J gene: TRBJ1-5; clone size: NA; CDR3 protein: CASSFLTPNQPQHF; CDR3 DNA: TGTGCCAGCAGTTTCTTGACCCCAAATCAGCCCCAGCATTTT
V gene: TRBV10-3; D gene: NA; J gene: TRBJ2-3; clone size: few; CDR3 protein: CAIKGAGGVDTQYF; CDR3 DNA: TGTGCCATCAAGGGGGCGGGAGGCGTAGATACGCAGTATTTT
V gene: TRBV5-1; D gene: NA; J gene: TRBJ2-7; clone size: NA; CDR3 protein: CASSPGYSYEQYF; CDR3 DNA: TGCGCCAGCAGCCCAGGGTACTCCTACGAGCAGTACTTC
V gene: TRBV7-8; D gene: NA; J gene: TRBJ1-6; clone size: NA; CDR3 protein: CASRMAGSSSPLHF; CDR3 DNA: TGTGCCAGCAGGATGGCAGGGTCGAGTTCACCCCTCCACTTT